The 10 T cell receptor beta chains below all came from one sample that was sequenced in a study of blood T cells in healthy people across ages. Primed by a sample-barcoded 5' primer and a J-beta primer mix, a second PCR proceeded for about 6 to 11 cycles. TCRdb passed the 5' RACE reads through MiXCR, listing each CDR3 protein once. This table holds hundreds of thousands of distinct CDR3 sequences, around 54% found once. The specimen was blood. The receptors come from a man aged 55 to 70 in good health.

The rearrangement links TRBV7-2 to TRBJ2-5; D remains unclear. The germline V gene encodes CDR1 SGHTA and CDR2 FQGNSA. V shed 1 base and J shed 0 bases, with 9 bases lying between them. This CDR3 contains 15 residues. CDR3 coding DNA: TGTGCCAGCAGCTTAGTCAGGACGTACCAAGAGACCCAGTACTTC. Protein sequence: CASSLVRTYQETQYF.

The chain's CDR3 is CSAGAGDADEQFF. For the CDR3, the DNA is TGCAGCGCGGGGGCGGGAGATGCCGATGAGCAGTTCTTC. The chain has TRBV29-1 and TRBJ2-1; D may be TRBD2 (7 bases). The V gene lost 7 bases and the J gene lost 8 bases, with 18 bases spanning the gap. The CDR3 totals 13 residues. Germline V gene sequence: CDR1 SQVTM, CDR2 ANQGSEA.

On this clonotype: At one end the junction does not follow the germline gene, possibly because of a read error. The chain has TRBV3-1 and TRBJ1-2; no clear D gene. Germline assignment: CDR1 LGHDT and CDR2 YNNKEL (reference sequence). The length of the CDR3 is 13 residues. The CDR3 spells CASSQGGLGGHTF. Here the CDR3 DNA reads TGTGCCAGCAGCCAAGGTGGGCTCGGTGGCCACACCTTC.

This sequence joins TRBV5-1 and TRBJ2-1; no definite D call. The CDR3 length is 14 residues. Germline-derived CDR1 and CDR2 are SGHRS and YFSETQ. Trimming shortened V by 0 bases and J by 5 bases, and 9 bases separated the two germline ends. Written as DNA, the CDR3 is TGCGCCAGCAGCTTGGGGGATAGCCACAATGAGCAGTTCTTC. It specifies CASSLGDSHNEQFF.

The chain is built from TRBV10-3 and TRBJ2-7; the match to TRBD1 covers 12 bases. CDR1 ENHRY and CDR2 SYGVKD come from the germline V gene. This CDR3 comprises 17 residues. The junction had 11 bases not matched to a gene; V was cut back by 3 bases and J by 5 bases. The CDR3 region is CAISDTPPGQGAHEQYF. CDR3 DNA: TGTGCCATCAGTGATACTCCCCCGGGACAGGGGGCCCACGAGCAGTACTTC.

The chain joins TRBV24-1 to TRBJ2-5, with 7 bases that match TRBD2. V was clipped by 2 bases and J by 5 bases; unmatched bases: 10. Germline CDR1 and CDR2: KGHDR and SFDVKD. This CDR3 is 16 amino acids long. The CDR3 protein is CATSDWGTTSRETQYF. The DNA of the CDR3 is TGTGCCACCAGTGATTGGGGGACTACCAGTAGGGAGACCCAGTACTTC.

The rearrangement uses TRBV14 and TRBJ1-1; D not resolved. The germline V gene has CDR1 SGHDN and CDR2 FVKESK. With 1 base removed from V and 7 bases from J, the gap between germline ends came to 13 bases. The CDR3 covers 14 residues. CDR3 sequence: CASSQVRREGEAFF. CDR3 in DNA: TGTGCCAGCAGCCAAGTGAGAAGGGAGGGTGAAGCTTTCTTT.

This clonotype was detected many times. The genes are TRBV7-9 and TRBJ2-7, with no clear D. Deletions cut 1 base from V and 0 bases from J, with 7 bases between. The CDR3 consists of 14 residues. CDR1 SEHNR and CDR2 FQNEAQ come from the germline V gene (reference sequence). CDR3 in amino acids: CASSLEGGSYEQYF. CDR3 sequence (DNA): TGTGCCAGCAGCTTAGAAGGCGGCTCCTACGAGCAGTACTTC.

Only a few counts were recorded for this clonotype. This chain uses TRBV6-1 with TRBJ1-2, with TRBD1 identical over 8 bases. Trimming took 5 bases from V and 4 from J; bases not matched to a gene: 6. CDR1 and CDR2 (germline): MNHNS, SASEGT. This CDR3 contains 14 residues. The CDR3 spells CASSRDRPTYGYTF. CDR3 DNA: TGTGCCAGCAGTAGGGACAGGCCGACCTATGGCTACACCTTC.

With regard to this clonotype: At one end, the junction sequence differs from germline, possibly due to a read error. The rearrangement links TRBV2 to TRBJ2-7, with D tentatively TRBD1 (5 bases). Germline V gene sequence: CDR1 SNHLY, CDR2 FYNNEI. The length of the CDR3 is 14 residues. CDR3 in DNA: TGTGCCGGCAGGCTGACAGTTACGTCCTACGAGCAGTACTTC. Its protein is CAGRLTVTSYEQYF.